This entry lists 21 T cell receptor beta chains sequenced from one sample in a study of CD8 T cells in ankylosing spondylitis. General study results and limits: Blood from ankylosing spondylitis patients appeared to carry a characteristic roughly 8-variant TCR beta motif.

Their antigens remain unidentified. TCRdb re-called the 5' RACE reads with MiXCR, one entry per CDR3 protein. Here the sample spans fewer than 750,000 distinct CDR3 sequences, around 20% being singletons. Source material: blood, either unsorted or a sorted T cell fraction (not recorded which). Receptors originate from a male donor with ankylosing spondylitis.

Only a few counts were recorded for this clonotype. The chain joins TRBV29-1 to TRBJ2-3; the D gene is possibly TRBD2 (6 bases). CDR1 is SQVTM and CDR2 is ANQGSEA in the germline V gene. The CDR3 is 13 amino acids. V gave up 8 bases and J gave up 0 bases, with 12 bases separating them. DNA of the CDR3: TGCAGCTTTTGGGGACTCAGCACAGATACGCAGTATTTT. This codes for CSFWGLSTDTQYF.

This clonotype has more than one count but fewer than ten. The CDR3 DNA reads TGCGCCAGCAGCGGTGGGACCTCAGGCCCAGAGACCCAGTACTTC. It specifies CASSGGTSGPETQYF. This chain links TRBV5-1 with TRBJ2-5; the D call may be TRBD1 or TRBD2 (5 bases each). Germline loops: CDR1 SGHRS, CDR2 YFSETQ. Trimming took 4 bases from V and 4 from J, leaving 17 bases between them. CDR3 size: 15 residues.

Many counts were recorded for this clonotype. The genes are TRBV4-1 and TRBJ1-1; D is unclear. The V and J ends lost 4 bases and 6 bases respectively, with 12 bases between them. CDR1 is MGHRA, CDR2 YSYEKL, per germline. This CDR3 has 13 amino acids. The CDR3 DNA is TGCGCCAGCAGCCCTGAGGAGTCGCCTGAAGCTTTCTTT. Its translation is CASSPEESPEAFF.

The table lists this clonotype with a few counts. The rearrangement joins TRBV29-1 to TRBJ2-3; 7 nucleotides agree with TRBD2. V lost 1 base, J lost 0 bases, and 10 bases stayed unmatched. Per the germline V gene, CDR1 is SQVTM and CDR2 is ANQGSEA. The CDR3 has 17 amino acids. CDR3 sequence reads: CSVEGLADVSSTDTQYF. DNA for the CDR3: TGCAGCGTTGAAGGGCTAGCGGACGTATCTAGCACAGATACGCAGTATTTT.

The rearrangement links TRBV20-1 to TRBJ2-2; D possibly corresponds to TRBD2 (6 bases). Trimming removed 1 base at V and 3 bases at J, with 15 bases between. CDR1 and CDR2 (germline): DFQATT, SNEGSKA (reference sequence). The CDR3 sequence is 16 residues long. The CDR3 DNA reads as TGCAGTGCTAGAGGCTCCAGCGGGTGGGACACCGGGGAGCTGTTTTTT. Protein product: CSARGSSGWDTGELFF.

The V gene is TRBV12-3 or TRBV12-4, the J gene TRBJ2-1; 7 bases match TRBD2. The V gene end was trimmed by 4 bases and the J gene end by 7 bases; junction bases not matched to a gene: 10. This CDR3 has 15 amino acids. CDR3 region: CASSSGLVGYNEQFF. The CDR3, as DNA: TGTGCCAGCAGTTCTGGACTAGTAGGTTATAATGAGCAGTTCTTC.

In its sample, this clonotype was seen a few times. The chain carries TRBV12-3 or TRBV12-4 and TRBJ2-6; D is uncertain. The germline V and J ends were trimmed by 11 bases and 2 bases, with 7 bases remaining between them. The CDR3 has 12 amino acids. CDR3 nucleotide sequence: TGTGCCGCCCTTGCTGGGGCCAACGTCCTGACTTTC. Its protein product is CAALAGANVLTF.

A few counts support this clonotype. The CDR3 loop is CASSQDFGAGSEQYF. The CDR3 coding sequence is TGCGCCAGCAGCCAAGATTTTGGAGCGGGCTCCGAGCAGTACTTC. J is TRBJ2-7 and V is TRBV4-3, with a weak D call TRBD2 (6 bases). CDR1 LGHNA and CDR2 YSLEER come from the germline V gene. The CDR3 runs to 15 residues. The V end was cut by 0 bases, the J end by 6 bases, with 15 bases between.

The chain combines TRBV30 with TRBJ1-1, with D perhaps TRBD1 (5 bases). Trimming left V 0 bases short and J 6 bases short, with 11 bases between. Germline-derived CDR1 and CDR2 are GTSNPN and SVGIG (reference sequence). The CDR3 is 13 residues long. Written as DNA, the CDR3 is TGTGCCTGGAGTGTAATGGGGGGAGCTGAAGCTTTCTTT. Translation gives CAWSVMGGAEAFF.

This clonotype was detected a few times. The CDR3 protein is CASSSTGNIQYF. In DNA, the CDR3 is TGTGCCAGCAGCTCTACAGGAAACATTCAGTACTTC. The gene calls are TRBV7-9 and TRBJ2-4; possible D gene TRBD1, 5 bases. The CDR3 length is 12 residues. The germline V and J ends were trimmed by 4 bases and 6 bases, with 7 bases remaining between them. Germline lookup yields CDR1 SEHNR and CDR2 FQNEAQ (reference sequence).

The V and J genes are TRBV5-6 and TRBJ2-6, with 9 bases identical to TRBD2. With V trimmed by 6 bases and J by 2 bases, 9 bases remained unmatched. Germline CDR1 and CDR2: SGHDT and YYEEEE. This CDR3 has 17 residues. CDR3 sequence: CASIAGTSYAGANVLTF. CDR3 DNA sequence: TGTGCCAGCATCGCCGGGACTAGCTACGCTGGGGCCAACGTCCTGACTTTC.

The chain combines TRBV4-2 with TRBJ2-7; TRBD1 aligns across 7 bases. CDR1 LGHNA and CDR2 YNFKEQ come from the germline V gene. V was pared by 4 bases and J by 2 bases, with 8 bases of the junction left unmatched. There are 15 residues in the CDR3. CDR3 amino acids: CASSRTGTETYEQYF. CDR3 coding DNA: TGTGCCAGCAGCCGAACCGGGACAGAGACCTACGAGCAGTACTTC.

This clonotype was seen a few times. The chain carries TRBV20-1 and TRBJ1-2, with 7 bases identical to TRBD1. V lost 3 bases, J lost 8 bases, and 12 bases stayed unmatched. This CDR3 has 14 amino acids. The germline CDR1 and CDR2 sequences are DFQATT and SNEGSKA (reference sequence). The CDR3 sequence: CSASKPGQPGGYTF. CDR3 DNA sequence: TGCAGTGCTAGTAAACCGGGACAGCCCGGGGGCTACACCTTC.

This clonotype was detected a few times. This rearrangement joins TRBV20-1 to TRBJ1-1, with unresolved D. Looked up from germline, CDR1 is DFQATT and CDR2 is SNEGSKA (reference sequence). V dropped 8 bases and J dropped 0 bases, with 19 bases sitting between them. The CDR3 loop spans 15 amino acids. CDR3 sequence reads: CSLTKVVGVNTEAFF. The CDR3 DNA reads TGCAGTCTTACTAAGGTGGTAGGTGTGAACACTGAAGCTTTCTTT.

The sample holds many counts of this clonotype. The CDR3 here is CASSLELEETQYF. In DNA, the CDR3 is TGTGCCAGCAGTTTAGAGTTGGAAGAGACCCAGTACTTC. The V gene is TRBV12-3 or TRBV12-4, the J gene TRBJ2-5, with D uncertain. The CDR3 is 13 residues long. Trimming took 1 base from V and 3 from J, leaving 6 bases between them.

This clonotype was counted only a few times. CDR3 residues: CATTERGRSEQYF. DNA of the CDR3: TGTGCCACCACAGAGCGGGGGAGGTCCGAGCAGTACTTC. The chain recombines TRBV15 with TRBJ2-7; 8 bases line up with TRBD2. Germline V gives CDR1 LNHNV, CDR2 YYDKDF (reference sequence). The CDR3 runs 13 residues. V shed 7 bases, J shed 6 bases, and the junction held 8 bases outside the gene matches.

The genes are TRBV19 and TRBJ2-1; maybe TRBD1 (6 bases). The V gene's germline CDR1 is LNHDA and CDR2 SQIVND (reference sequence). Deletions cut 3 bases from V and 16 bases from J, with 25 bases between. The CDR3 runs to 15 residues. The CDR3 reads CASSIDSVRQVRAFF. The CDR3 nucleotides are TGTGCCAGTAGTATCGATAGCGTGCGACAGGTTCGGGCCTTCTTC.

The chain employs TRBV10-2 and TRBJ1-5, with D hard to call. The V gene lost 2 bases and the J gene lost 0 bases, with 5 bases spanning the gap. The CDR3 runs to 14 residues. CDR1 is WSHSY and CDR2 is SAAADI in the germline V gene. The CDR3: CASSEDHSNQPQHF. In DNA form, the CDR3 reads TGCGCCAGCAGTGAGGATCATAGCAATCAGCCCCAGCATTTT.

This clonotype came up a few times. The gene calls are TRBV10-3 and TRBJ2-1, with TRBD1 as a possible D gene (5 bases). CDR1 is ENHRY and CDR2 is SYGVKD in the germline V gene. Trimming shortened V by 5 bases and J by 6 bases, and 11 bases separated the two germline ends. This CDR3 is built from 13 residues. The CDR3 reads CAISNRRFNEQFF. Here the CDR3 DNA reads TGTGCCATCAGTAACAGGCGTTTCAATGAGCAGTTCTTC.

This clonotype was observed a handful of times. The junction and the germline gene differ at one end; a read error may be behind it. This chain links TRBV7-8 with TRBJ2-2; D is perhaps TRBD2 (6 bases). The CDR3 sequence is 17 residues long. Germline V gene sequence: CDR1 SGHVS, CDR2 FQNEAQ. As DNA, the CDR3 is TGTGCCAGCAGCTTAGGGACTAAGGATGTAAACAACGGGGAGCTGTTTTTT. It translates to CASSLGTKDVNNGELFF.

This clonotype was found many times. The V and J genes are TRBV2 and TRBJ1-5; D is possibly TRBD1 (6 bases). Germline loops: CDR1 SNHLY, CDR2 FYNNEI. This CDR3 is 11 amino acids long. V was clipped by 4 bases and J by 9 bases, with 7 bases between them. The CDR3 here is CASSARGPQHF. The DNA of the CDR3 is TGTGCCAGCAGTGCCAGGGGGCCCCAGCATTTT. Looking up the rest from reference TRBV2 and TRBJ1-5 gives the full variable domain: EPEVTQTPSHQVTQMGQEVILRCVPISNHLYFYWYRQILGQKVEFLVSFYNNEISEKSEIFDDQFSVERPDGSNFTLKIRSTKLEDSAMYFCASSARGPQHFGDGTRLSIL.